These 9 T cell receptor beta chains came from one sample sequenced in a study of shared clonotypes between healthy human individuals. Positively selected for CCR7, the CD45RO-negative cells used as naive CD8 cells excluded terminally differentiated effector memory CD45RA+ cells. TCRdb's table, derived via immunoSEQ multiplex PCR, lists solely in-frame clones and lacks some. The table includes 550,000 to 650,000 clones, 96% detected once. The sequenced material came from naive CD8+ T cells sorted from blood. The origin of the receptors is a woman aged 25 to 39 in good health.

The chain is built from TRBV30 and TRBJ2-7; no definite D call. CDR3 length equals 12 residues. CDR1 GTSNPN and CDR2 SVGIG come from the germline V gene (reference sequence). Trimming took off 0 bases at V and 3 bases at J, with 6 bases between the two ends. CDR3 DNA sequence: TGTGCCTGGAGTGTATGGCACTACGAGCAGTACTTC. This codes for CAWSVWHYEQYF.

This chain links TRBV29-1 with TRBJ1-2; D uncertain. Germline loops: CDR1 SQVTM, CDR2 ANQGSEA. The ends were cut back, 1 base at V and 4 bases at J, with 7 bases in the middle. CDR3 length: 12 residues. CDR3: CSVEGDTYGYTF. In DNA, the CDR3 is TGCAGCGTTGAAGGAGACACCTATGGCTACACCTTC.

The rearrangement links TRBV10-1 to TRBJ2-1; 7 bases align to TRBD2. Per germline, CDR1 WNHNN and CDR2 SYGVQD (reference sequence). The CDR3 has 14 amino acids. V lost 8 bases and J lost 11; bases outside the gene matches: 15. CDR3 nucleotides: TGCGCCAGCCGGGAGACTCTTGACGGGAGGAAGCAGTTCTTC. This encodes CASRETLDGRKQFF.

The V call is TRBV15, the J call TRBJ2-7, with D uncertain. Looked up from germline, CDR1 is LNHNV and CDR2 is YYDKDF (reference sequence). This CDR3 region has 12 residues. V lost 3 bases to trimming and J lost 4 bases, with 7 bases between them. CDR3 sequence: CATSSSRYEQYF. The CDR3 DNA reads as TGTGCCACCAGCAGCTCTAGGTACGAGCAGTACTTC.

CDR3 sequence (DNA): TGTGCCAGCAGCGGGCTAGCCGTCCCAGGAGAGACCCAGTACTTC. It specifies CASSGLAVPGETQYF. The gene calls are TRBV9 and TRBJ2-5, with TRBD2 as a possible D gene (5 bases). This CDR3 is 15 amino acids long. Germline V gene lookup returns CDR1 SGDLS and CDR2 YYNGEE. V shed 3 bases and J shed 4 bases, with 16 bases lying between them.

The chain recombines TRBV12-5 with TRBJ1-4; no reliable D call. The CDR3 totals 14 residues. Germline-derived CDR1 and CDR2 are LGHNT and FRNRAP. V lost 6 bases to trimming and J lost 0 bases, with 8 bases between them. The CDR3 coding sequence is TGTGCTAGTGGACGGTTTGCAACTAATGAAAAACTGTTTTTT. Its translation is CASGRFATNEKLFF.

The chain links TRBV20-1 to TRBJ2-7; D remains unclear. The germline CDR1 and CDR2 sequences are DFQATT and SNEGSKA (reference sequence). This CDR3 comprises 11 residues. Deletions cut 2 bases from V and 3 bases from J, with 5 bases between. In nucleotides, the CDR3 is TGCAGTGCTAGATACGGCTACGAGCAGTACTTC. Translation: CSARYGYEQYF.

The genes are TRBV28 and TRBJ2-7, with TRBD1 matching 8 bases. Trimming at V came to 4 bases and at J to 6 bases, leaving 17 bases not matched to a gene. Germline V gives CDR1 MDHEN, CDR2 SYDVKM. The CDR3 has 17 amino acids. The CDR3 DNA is TGTGCCAGCAGTTCTACAAGGGACAGGCAGAGGGGTGCCGAGCAGTACTTC. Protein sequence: CASSSTRDRQRGAEQYF. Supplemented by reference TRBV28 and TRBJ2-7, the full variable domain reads DVKVTQSSRYLVKRTGEKVFLECVQDMDHENMFWYRQDPGLGLRLIYFSYDVKMKEKGDIPEGYSVSREKKERFSLILESASTNQTSMYLCASSSTRDRQRGAEQYFGPGTRLTVT.

The CDR3 DNA reads TGTGCCAGCAGTGAAGCGGTGAGGGAAGGTCTCTACGAGCAGTACTTC. Translating gives CASSEAVREGLYEQYF. The V and J genes are TRBV6-1 and TRBJ2-7; maybe TRBD2 (5 bases). This CDR3 spans 16 amino acids. Germline assignment: CDR1 MNHNS and CDR2 SASEGT. V lost 0 bases, J lost 3 bases, and 15 bases lay in between.